The table lists the clone carrying this TCR beta chain with many counts. Antigen unknown. This specimen comes from a study of T-cell reconstitution after alpha-beta-depleted transplantation in children. Whole-study results and caveats: T cells produced anew were the main source of T-cell counts and diversity one year after transplant.

The library targeted TCRbeta and was prepared with unique molecular identifiers. TCRdb analysed the PCR reads with MiXCR anew, one entry per CDR3 protein. The data contain fewer than 250,000 distinct CDR3 sequences, approximately 15% of them seen just once; the ten biggest clones take up around 45%. Material: PBMCs, mostly from graft donor cells, obtained 360 days after TCRalphabeta/CD19-depleted stem cell transplant. The receptor was isolated from a male patient aged 2 to 9 who had a stem cell transplant for acute lymphoblastic leukemia, so the T cells may come from the graft donor.

The CDR3 is CSVEEGSEIGSYEQYF. The CDR3 DNA reads as TGCAGCGTTGAAGAGGGCTCAGAGATCGGGTCCTACGAGCAGTACTTC. The J gene is TRBJ2-7, the V gene TRBV29-1; D not resolved. Trimming removed 0 bases from V and 1 base from J, with 16 bases in between. Germline loops: CDR1 SQVTM, CDR2 ANQGSEA. The CDR3 is 16 amino acids.